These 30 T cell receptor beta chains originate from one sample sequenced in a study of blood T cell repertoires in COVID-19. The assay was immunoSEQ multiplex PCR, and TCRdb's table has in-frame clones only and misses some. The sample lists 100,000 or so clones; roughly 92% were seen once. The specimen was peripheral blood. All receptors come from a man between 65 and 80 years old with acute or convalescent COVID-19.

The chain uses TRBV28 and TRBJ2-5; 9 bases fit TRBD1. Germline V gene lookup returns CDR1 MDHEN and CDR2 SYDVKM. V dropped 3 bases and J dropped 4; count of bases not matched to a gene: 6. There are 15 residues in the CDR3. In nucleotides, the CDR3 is TGTGCCAGCAGTTTTGGGACAGGGACGATAGAGACCCAGTACTTC. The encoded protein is CASSFGTGTIETQYF.

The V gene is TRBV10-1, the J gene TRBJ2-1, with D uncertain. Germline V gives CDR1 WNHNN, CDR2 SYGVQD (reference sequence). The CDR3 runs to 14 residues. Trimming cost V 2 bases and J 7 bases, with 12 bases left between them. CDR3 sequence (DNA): TGCGCCAGCAGTGAGAGGAGAGATGGAAATGAGCAGTTCTTC. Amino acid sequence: CASSERRDGNEQFF.

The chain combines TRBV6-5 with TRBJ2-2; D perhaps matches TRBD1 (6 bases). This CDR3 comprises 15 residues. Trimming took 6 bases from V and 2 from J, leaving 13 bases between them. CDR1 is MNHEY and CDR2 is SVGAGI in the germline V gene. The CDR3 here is CASRPDSPNTGELFF. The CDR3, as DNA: TGTGCCAGCAGACCGGACAGCCCAAACACCGGGGAGCTGTTTTTT.

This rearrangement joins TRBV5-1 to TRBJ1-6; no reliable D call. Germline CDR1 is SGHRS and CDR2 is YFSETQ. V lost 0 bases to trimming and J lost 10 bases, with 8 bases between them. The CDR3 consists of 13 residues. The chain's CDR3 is CASSLEVGSPLHF. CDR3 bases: TGCGCCAGCAGCTTGGAGGTCGGGTCACCCCTCCACTTT.

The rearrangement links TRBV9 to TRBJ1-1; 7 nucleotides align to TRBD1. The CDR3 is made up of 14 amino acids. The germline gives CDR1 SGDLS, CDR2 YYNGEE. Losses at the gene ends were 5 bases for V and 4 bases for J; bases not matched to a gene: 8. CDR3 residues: CASRPSDRATEAFF. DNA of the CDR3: TGTGCCAGCAGACCCTCTGACAGGGCCACTGAAGCTTTCTTT.

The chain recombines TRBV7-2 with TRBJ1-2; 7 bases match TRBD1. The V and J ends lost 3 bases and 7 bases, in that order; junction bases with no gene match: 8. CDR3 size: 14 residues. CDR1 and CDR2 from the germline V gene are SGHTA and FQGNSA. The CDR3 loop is CASSFGRGFPGYTF. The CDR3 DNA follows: TGTGCCAGCAGCTTCGGCAGGGGGTTTCCTGGCTACACCTTC.

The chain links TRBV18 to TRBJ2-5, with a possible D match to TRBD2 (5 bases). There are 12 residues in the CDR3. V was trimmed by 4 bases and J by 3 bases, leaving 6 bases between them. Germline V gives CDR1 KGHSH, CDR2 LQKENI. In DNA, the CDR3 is TGTGCCAGCTCACTGAGGGAAGAGACCCAGTACTTC. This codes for CASSLREETQYF.

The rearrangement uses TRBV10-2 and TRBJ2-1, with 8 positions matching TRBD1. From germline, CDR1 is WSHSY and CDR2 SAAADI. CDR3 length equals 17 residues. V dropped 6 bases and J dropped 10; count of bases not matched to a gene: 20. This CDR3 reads CASSGRGQATTLGEQFF. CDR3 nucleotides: TGCGCCAGCAGCGGCAGGGGGCAGGCTACCACGCTAGGAGAGCAGTTCTTC.

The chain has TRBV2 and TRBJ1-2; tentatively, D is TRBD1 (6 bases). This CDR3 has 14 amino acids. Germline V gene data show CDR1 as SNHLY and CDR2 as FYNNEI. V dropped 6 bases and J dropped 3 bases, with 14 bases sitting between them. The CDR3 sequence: CASRRNPGDYGYTF. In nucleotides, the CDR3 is TGTGCCAGCAGACGTAATCCAGGGGACTATGGCTACACCTTC.

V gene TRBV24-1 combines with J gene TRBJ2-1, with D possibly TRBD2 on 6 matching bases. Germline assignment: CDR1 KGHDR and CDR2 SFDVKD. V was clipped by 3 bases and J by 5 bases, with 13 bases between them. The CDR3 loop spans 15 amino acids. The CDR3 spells CATSDAGTRDNEQFF. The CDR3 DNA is TGTGCCACCAGTGATGCCGGGACTCGGGACAATGAGCAGTTCTTC.

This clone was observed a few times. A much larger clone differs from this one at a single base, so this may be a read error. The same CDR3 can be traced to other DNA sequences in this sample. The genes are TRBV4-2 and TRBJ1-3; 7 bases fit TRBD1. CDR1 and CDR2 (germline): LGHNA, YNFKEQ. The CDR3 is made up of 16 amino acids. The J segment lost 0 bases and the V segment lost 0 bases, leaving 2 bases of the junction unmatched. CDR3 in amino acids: CASSQEGQYSGNTIYF. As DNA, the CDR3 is TGTGCCAGCAGCCAAGAGGGACAGTACTCTGGAAACACCATATATTTT.

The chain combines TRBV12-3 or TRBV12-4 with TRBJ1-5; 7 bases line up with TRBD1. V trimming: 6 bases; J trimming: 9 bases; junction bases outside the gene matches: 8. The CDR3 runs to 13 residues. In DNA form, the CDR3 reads TGTGCCAGCAGAGCCACACAGGGGTCGCCCCAGCATTTT. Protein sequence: CASRATQGSPQHF.

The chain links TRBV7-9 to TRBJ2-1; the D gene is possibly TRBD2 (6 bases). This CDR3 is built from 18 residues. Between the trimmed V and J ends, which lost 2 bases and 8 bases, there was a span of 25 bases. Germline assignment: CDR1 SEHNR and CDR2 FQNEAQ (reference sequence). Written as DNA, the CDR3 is TGTGCCAGCAGCTTAAAGTTCACCAGGACTAACGGGAACGATGAGCAGTTCTTC. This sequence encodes CASSLKFTRTNGNDEQFF. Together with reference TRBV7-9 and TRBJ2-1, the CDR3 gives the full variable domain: DTGVSQNPRHKITKRGQNVTFRCDPISEHNRLYWYRQTLGQGPEFLTYFQNEAQLEKSRLLSDRFSAERPKGSFSTLEIQRTEQGDSAMYLCASSLKFTRTNGNDEQFFGPGTRLTVL.

CDR3 protein: CASTRLAGSYNEQFF. The DNA of the CDR3 is TGTGCCAGCACCAGACTAGCGGGATCCTACAATGAGCAGTTCTTC. The chain joins TRBV11-3 to TRBJ2-1, with 11 bases identical to TRBD2. The CDR3 length is 15 residues. The germline V gene has CDR1 SGHNT and CDR2 YENEEA. V lost 7 bases, J lost 1 base, and 3 bases stayed unmatched.

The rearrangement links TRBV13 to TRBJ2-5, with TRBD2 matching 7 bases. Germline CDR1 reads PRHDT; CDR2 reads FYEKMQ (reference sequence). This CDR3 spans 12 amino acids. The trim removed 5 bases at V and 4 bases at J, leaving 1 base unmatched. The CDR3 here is CASSPGGETQYF. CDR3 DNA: TGTGCCAGCAGCCCGGGGGGAGAGACCCAGTACTTC.

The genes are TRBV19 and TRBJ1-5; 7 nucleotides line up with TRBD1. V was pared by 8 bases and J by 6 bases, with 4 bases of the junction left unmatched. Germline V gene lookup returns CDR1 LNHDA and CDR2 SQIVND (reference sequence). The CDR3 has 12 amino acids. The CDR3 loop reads CASRQGSQPQHF. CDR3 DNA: TGTGCCAGTCGACAGGGATCTCAGCCCCAGCATTTT. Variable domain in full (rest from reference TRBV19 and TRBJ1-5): DGGITQSPKYLFRKEGQNVTLSCEQNLNHDAMYWYRQDPGQGLRLIYYSQIVNDFQKGDIAEGYSVSREKKESFPLTVTSAQKNPTAFYLCASRQGSQPQHFGDGTRLSIL.

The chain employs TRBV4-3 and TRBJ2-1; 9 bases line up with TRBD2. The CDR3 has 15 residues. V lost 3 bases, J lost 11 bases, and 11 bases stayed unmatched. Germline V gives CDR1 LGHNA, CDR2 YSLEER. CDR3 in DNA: TGCGCCAGCAGCCAGGCCCCTGGCGGGAGGGCCCAGCAGTTCTTC. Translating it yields CASSQAPGGRAQQFF.

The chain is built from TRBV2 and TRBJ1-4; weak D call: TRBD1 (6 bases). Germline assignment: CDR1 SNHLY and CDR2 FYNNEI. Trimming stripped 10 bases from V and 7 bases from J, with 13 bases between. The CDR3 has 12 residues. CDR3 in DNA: TGTGCCACAAGGACAGCGTTTGAAAAACTGTTTTTT. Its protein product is CATRTAFEKLFF.

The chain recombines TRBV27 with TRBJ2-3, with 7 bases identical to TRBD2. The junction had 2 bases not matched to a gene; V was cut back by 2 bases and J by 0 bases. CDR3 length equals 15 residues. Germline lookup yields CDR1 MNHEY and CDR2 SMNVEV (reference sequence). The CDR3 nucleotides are TGTGCCAGCAGTTTAGGGGAGGGGAGCACAGATACGCAGTATTTT. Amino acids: CASSLGEGSTDTQYF.

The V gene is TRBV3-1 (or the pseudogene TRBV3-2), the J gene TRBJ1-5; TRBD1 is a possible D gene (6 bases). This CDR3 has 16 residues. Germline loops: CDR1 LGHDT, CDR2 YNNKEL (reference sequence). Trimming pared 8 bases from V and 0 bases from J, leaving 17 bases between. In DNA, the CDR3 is TGTGCCAGCTCCCTGGGGGCATCCGTTAGCAATCAGCCCCAGCATTTT. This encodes CASSLGASVSNQPQHF.

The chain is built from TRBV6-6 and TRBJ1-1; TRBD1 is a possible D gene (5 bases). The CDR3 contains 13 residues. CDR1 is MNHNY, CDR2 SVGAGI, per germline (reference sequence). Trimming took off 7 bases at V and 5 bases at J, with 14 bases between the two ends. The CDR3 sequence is CASKTGLGTEAFF. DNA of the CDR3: TGTGCCAGCAAAACAGGTTTAGGGACTGAAGCTTTCTTT.

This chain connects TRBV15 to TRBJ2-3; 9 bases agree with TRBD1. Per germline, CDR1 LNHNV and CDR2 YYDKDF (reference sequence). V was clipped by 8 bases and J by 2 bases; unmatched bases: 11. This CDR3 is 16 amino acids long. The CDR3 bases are TGTGCCACCTACGGATCCCGGGACAGGGACACAGATACGCAGTATTTT. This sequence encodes CATYGSRDRDTDTQYF.

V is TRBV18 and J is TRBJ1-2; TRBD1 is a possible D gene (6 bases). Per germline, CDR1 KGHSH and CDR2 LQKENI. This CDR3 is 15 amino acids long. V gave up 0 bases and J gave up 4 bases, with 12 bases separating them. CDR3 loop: CASSPPLGQPYGYTF. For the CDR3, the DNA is TGTGCCAGCTCACCACCCCTCGGACAGCCCTATGGCTACACCTTC.

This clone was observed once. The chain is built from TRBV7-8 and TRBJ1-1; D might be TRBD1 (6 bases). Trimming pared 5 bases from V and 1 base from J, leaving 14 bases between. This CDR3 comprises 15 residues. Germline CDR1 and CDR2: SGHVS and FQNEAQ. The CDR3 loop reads CASSPGGRANTEAFF. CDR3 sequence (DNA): TGTGCCAGCAGCCCCGGGGGGCGGGCGAACACTGAAGCTTTCTTT.

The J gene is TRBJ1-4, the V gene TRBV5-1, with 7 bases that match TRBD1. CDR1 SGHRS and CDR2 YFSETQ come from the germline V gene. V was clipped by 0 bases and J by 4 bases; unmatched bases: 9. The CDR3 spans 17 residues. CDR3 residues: CASSLGVGGVGNEKLFF. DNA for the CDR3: TGCGCCAGCAGCTTGGGGGTAGGGGGCGTCGGTAATGAAAAACTGTTTTTT.

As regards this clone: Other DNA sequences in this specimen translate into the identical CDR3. Here the CDR3 reads CASSLGENTEAFF. The CDR3 DNA reads TGCGCCAGCAGCTTGGGCGAGAACACTGAAGCTTTCTTT. V and J are TRBV5-1 and TRBJ1-1; D is unclear. CDR1 and CDR2 (germline): SGHRS, YFSETQ. The CDR3 covers 13 residues. Trimming removed 0 bases from V and 1 base from J, with 4 bases in between. The full variable domain, completed using reference TRBV5-1 and TRBJ1-1, is KAGVTQTPRYLIKTRGQQVTLSCSPISGHRSVSWYQQTPGQGLQFLFEYFSETQRNKGNFPGRFSGRQFSNSRSEMNVSTLELGDSALYLCASSLGENTEAFFGQGTRLTVV.

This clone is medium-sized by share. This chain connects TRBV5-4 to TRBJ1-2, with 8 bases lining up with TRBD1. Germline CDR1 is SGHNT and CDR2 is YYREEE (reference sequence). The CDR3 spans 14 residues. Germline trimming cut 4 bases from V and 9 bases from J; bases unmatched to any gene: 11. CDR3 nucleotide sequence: TGTGCCAGCAGCATTGACAGGGGTTCTGATAGCTACACCTTC. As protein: CASSIDRGSDSYTF. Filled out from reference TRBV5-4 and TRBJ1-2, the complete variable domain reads ETGVTQSPTHLIKTRGQQVTLRCSSQSGHNTVSWYQQALGQGPQFIFQYYREEENGRGNFPPRFSGLQFPNYSSELNVNALELDDSALYLCASSIDRGSDSYTFGSGTRLTVV.

Written as DNA, the CDR3 is TGTGCCAGCAGCCGCCAAGTCGACAGGGGTGAGGGCTACACCTTC. Its protein is CASSRQVDRGEGYTF. V gene TRBV6-2 or TRBV6-3 combines with J gene TRBJ1-2; the match to TRBD1 covers 8 bases. V was pared by 6 bases and J by 8 bases, with 14 bases of the junction left unmatched. The CDR3 extends over 15 amino acids. Germline V gene lookup returns CDR1 MNHEY and CDR2 SVGEGT.

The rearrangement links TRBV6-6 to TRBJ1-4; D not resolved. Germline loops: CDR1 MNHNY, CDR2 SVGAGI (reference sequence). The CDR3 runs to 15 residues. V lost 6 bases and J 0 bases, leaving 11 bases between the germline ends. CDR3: CASRSQAATNEKLFF. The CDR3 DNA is TGTGCCAGCAGGTCCCAGGCAGCAACTAATGAAAAACTGTTTTTT.

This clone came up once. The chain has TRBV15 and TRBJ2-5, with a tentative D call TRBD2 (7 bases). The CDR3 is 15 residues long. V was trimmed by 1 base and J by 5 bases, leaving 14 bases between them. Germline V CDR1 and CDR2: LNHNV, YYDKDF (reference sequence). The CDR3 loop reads CATSRGGGRQETQYF. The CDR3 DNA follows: TGTGCCACCAGCAGAGGGGGGGGGCGTCAGGAGACCCAGTACTTC.